This record looks at one TCR beta chain sequence and its context. The antigen is unknown. This specimen comes from a study of vaccination and CD4 T cells after COVID-19. Researchers used the Oncomine TCR Beta short-read assay to sequence DNA from cultured CD4+ T cells. TCRdb analysed the PCR reads with MiXCR anew, one entry per CDR3 protein. Among under 25,000 distinct CDR3 sequences listed, 35% to 50% were seen once. Treatment described: roughly 10-day PBMC culture with coronavirus spike peptide pools or control peptides (ViraFEST assay). V lost 2 bases, J lost 7 bases, and 18 bases lay in between. The CDR3 has 15 residues. Germline V gene sequence: CDR1 LNHDA, CDR2 SQIVND (reference sequence).

The starting material was CD4+ T cells from blood, cultured in vitro, obtained after SARS-CoV-2 vaccination. The clonotype originates from a human donor who had recovered from COVID-19. This chain connects TRBV19 to TRBJ2-7; D unclear. CDR3 nucleotides: TGTGCCAGTAGTATACAAGGACCAGAGAAGGTTGAGCAGTACTTC. It encodes CASSIQGPEKVEQYF.